What follows are 27 T cell receptor beta chains derived from one specimen sequenced in a study of blood T cell repertoires in COVID-19. Repertoires were generated with immunoSEQ multiplex PCR, while TCRdb's copy carries only in-frame clones and drops some. The profile covers 120,000 or so clones, with around 88% appearing a single time and 0.88% taken by the ten largest. Material: peripheral blood. These receptors all come from a woman between 45 and 65 years old with active or convalescent COVID-19.

The rearrangement links TRBV15 to TRBJ1-5; D remains unclear. V was shortened by 0 bases and J by 5 bases, with 11 bases between the two germline ends. The CDR3 contains 15 residues. The germline gives CDR1 LNHNV, CDR2 YYDKDF (reference sequence). For the CDR3, the DNA is TGTGCCACCAGCAGAGATCCGAGGTTGGATCAGCCCCAGCATTTT. It specifies CATSRDPRLDQPQHF.

This chain uses TRBV24-1 with TRBJ2-1; D is uncertain. The CDR3 runs 11 residues. The V end was cut by 7 bases, the J end by 2 bases, with 2 bases between. Looked up from germline, CDR1 is KGHDR and CDR2 is SFDVKD. The CDR3 here is CATSAYNEQFF. CDR3 DNA: TGTGCCACCAGCGCCTACAATGAGCAGTTCTTC.

The chain uses TRBV5-8 and TRBJ2-7, with TRBD1 as a possible D gene (5 bases). CDR1 SGHTS and CDR2 YDEGEE come from the germline V gene. Between the trimmed V and J ends, which lost 0 bases and 4 bases, there was a span of 11 bases. The CDR3 spans 14 residues. The CDR3, as DNA: TGTGCCAGCAGCTTGGCAGGCGCAGGGTACGAGCAGTACTTC. As protein: CASSLAGAGYEQYF.

This chain uses TRBV9 with TRBJ2-3; a possible D gene is TRBD2 (6 bases). The V gene lost 4 bases and the J gene lost 2 bases, with 11 bases spanning the gap. The CDR3 spans 14 residues. Germline loops: CDR1 SGDLS, CDR2 YYNGEE. The DNA of the CDR3 is TGTGCCAGCAGCCCGGCGGGGATCACAGATACGCAGTATTTT. Protein sequence: CASSPAGITDTQYF.

V is TRBV20-1 and J is TRBJ2-5, with TRBD2 matching over 11 bases. The CDR3 runs to 16 residues. Germline CDR1 reads DFQATT; CDR2 reads SNEGSKA (reference sequence). J was trimmed by 2 bases and V by 3 bases; bases with no gene match: 8. CDR3 sequence reads: CSASISGRVWQETQYF. CDR3 sequence (DNA): TGCAGTGCTAGTATTAGCGGGAGGGTCTGGCAAGAGACCCAGTACTTC.

The chain uses TRBV20-1 and TRBJ2-1, with 8 bases fitting TRBD2. The V segment lost 3 bases and the J segment 12 bases; nucleotides outside the gene matches: 13. The CDR3 runs to 14 residues. Per the germline V gene, CDR1 is DFQATT and CDR2 is SNEGSKA (reference sequence). CDR3: CSASRVAGIVGQFF. Written as DNA, the CDR3 is TGCAGTGCTAGTCGGGTAGCGGGGATCGTAGGGCAGTTCTTC.

The chain couples TRBV10-3 to TRBJ1-2; TRBD1 agrees at 8 bases. Germline-derived CDR1 and CDR2 are ENHRY and SYGVKD. This CDR3 comprises 16 residues. With V trimmed by 0 bases and J by 4 bases, 7 bases remained unmatched. Written as DNA, the CDR3 is TGTGCCATCAGTGAGTCAGGCGGGACAGGAGCCTATGGCTACACCTTC. This codes for CAISESGGTGAYGYTF.

CDR3 nucleotides: TGTGCCAGCAGCAAGGACAGTGAGCAGTTCTTC. Translating it yields CASSKDSEQFF. The genes are TRBV3-1 (or the pseudogene TRBV3-2) and TRBJ2-1; D may be TRBD1 (6 bases). Trimming pared 5 bases from V and 9 bases from J, leaving 8 bases between. Germline loops: CDR1 LGHDT, CDR2 YNNKEL (reference sequence). The CDR3 runs to 11 residues.

The chain is built from TRBV4-3 and TRBJ2-1, with D possibly being TRBD2 (5 bases). Trimming shortened V by 0 bases and J by 1 base, and 10 bases separated the two germline ends. The germline V gene has CDR1 LGHNA and CDR2 YSLEER. This CDR3 spans 16 amino acids. The CDR3 spells CASSQDSGDSYNEQFF. CDR3 nucleotides: TGCGCCAGCAGCCAAGATTCCGGGGATTCCTACAATGAGCAGTTCTTC.

The chain is built from TRBV10-3 and TRBJ1-2, with a tentative D call TRBD1 (6 bases). Trimming stripped 0 bases from V and 12 bases from J, with 11 bases between. The CDR3 covers 12 residues. The germline CDR1 and CDR2 sequences are ENHRY and SYGVKD. The CDR3 here is CAISESGQPNTF. The CDR3 DNA is TGTGCCATCAGTGAGTCAGGACAGCCTAACACCTTC.

The J gene is TRBJ1-2, the V gene TRBV28, with D perhaps matching TRBD1 (5 bases). V was trimmed by 5 bases and J by 0 bases, leaving 13 bases between them. Germline V CDR1 and CDR2: MDHEN, SYDVKM. This CDR3 is built from 15 residues. The CDR3 nucleotides read TGTGCCAGCAGTCCTTACAGGTCCACTAACTATGGCTACACCTTC. This encodes CASSPYRSTNYGYTF.

This clone came up once. The CDR3 nucleotides are TGTGCCAGCAGCCCGGACAGGAGCCACGAGCAGTACTTC. This encodes CASSPDRSHEQYF. The rearrangement joins TRBV7-2 to TRBJ2-7, with TRBD1 matching over 7 bases. There are 13 residues in the CDR3. The V segment lost 5 bases and the J segment 5 bases; nucleotides outside the gene matches: 6. The germline CDR1 and CDR2 sequences are SGHTA and FQGNSA.

The chain links TRBV7-6 to TRBJ1-2, with TRBD1 matching over 8 bases. V was clipped by 5 bases and J by 3 bases; unmatched bases: 5. The CDR3 sequence is 14 residues long. From germline, CDR1 is SGHVS and CDR2 FNYEAQ. As DNA, the CDR3 is TGTGCCAGCAGCCCAGGGACAGGAGACTATGGCTACACCTTC. The encoded protein is CASSPGTGDYGYTF.

The chain couples TRBV30 to TRBJ2-5; D is unresolved. V was trimmed by 2 bases and J by 0 bases, leaving 7 bases between them. Germline V lookup: CDR1 GTSNPN, CDR2 SVGIG (reference sequence). The CDR3 contains 13 residues. CDR3 residues: CAWSWHNQETQYF. CDR3 sequence (DNA): TGTGCCTGGAGTTGGCACAACCAAGAGACCCAGTACTTC.

The table lists this clone with a few counts. The chain employs TRBV28 and TRBJ2-7; D possibly corresponds to TRBD2 (5 bases). V lost 5 bases to trimming and J lost 7 bases, with 18 bases between them. The CDR3 contains 14 residues. Germline CDR1 reads MDHEN; CDR2 reads SYDVKM. Here the CDR3 DNA reads TGTGCCAGCAGTCCGCCGGGGTCCGCCGGAGAGCAGTACTTC. It yields the protein CASSPPGSAGEQYF. Full variable domain (outside the CDR3, taken from reference TRBV28 and TRBJ2-7): DVKVTQSSRYLVKRTGEKVFLECVQDMDHENMFWYRQDPGLGLRLIYFSYDVKMKEKGDIPEGYSVSREKKERFSLILESASTNQTSMYLCASSPPGSAGEQYFGPGTRLTVT.

This chain joins TRBV11-2 and TRBJ2-7; D unclear. Germline values: CDR1 SGHAT, CDR2 FQNNGV. CDR3 length: 13 residues. V lost 5 bases and J 5 bases, leaving 13 bases between the germline ends. CDR3 coding DNA: TGTGCCAGCAGCCCAATCCCGGTCGACGAGCAGTACTTC. It codes for CASSPIPVDEQYF.

This clone was observed a few times. The chain recombines TRBV4-2 with TRBJ2-2; possible D gene TRBD1, 6 bases. The CDR3 extends over 15 amino acids. CDR1 LGHNA and CDR2 YNFKEQ come from the germline V gene. V was clipped by 1 base and J by 5 bases, with 11 bases between them. The CDR3 DNA sequence: TGTGCCAGCAGCCAAGGGACAGCAGCTACCGGGGAGCTGTTTTTT. Translation gives CASSQGTAATGELFF.

This chain connects TRBV4-3 to TRBJ1-1; maybe TRBD1 (6 bases). The CDR3 has 16 amino acids. V shed 0 bases and J shed 0 bases, with 11 bases lying between them. The V gene's germline CDR1 is LGHNA and CDR2 YSLEER. DNA of the CDR3: TGCGCCAGCAGCCAAGATCCGGGGGGCCTGAACACTGAAGCTTTCTTT. Translated: CASSQDPGGLNTEAFF.

This chain uses TRBV28 with TRBJ1-2, with a weak D call TRBD1 (5 bases). CDR3 length: 12 amino acids. Germline V gene lookup returns CDR1 MDHEN and CDR2 SYDVKM. Trimming removed 5 bases from V and 7 bases from J, with 11 bases in between. In DNA form, the CDR3 reads TGTGCCAGCAGTCAGGGCGGGGGTGGCTACACCTTC. This encodes CASSQGGGGYTF.

The CDR3 sequence: CASSKSLAYEQYF. The CDR3 nucleotides read TGTGCCAGTAGTAAGAGTTTGGCCTACGAGCAGTACTTC. The rearrangement uses TRBV19 and TRBJ2-7; D unclear. The germline V and J ends were trimmed by 4 bases and 2 bases, with 9 bases remaining between them. This CDR3 is built from 13 residues. Germline V CDR1 and CDR2: LNHDA, SQIVND (reference sequence).

J is TRBJ1-4 and V is TRBV4-2, with 8 bases identical to TRBD1. CDR1 is LGHNA, CDR2 YNFKEQ, per germline. V lost 4 bases and J lost 7; bases outside the gene matches: 8. This CDR3 has 15 amino acids. CDR3 residues: CASSRGGTGSEKLFF. The CDR3 region has the DNA TGTGCCAGCAGCCGGGGCGGGACAGGAAGTGAAAAACTGTTTTTT.

This clone was picked up a small number of times. V gene TRBV5-1 combines with J gene TRBJ2-1; D is perhaps TRBD2 (5 bases). From germline, CDR1 is SGHRS and CDR2 YFSETQ. The CDR3 runs to 13 residues. V shed 4 bases and J shed 7 bases, with 12 bases lying between them. CDR3 protein: CASSARTVNEQFF. CDR3 nucleotide sequence: TGCGCCAGCAGCGCTAGGACTGTTAATGAGCAGTTCTTC.

CDR3 protein: CASSIGQGKTREKLFF. In DNA, the CDR3 is TGCGCCAGCAGCATTGGACAGGGAAAGACCCGTGAAAAACTGTTTTTT. The chain is built from TRBV5-1 and TRBJ1-4; 8 positions agree with TRBD1. The CDR3 spans 16 residues. V shed 4 bases and J 7 bases; nucleotides not matched to a gene: 12. Germline lookup yields CDR1 SGHRS and CDR2 YFSETQ.

This chain uses TRBV19 with TRBJ2-7; TRBD2 aligns across 10 bases. CDR3 length: 13 amino acids. J was trimmed by 6 bases and V by 4 bases; bases with no gene match: 3. Germline V gene sequence: CDR1 LNHDA, CDR2 SQIVND (reference sequence). The CDR3 spells CASSRSGRGEQYF. The CDR3 region has the DNA TGTGCCAGTAGTAGGAGCGGGAGGGGCGAGCAGTACTTC.

This rearrangement joins TRBV10-3 to TRBJ2-5; 9 bases line up with TRBD2. V lost 4 bases to trimming and J lost 4 bases; unmatched junction nucleotides: 4. Germline CDR1 ENHRY, CDR2 SYGVKD. The CDR3 consists of 14 residues. CDR3 in DNA: TGTGCCATCAGTGGAACTAGCGGGTCAGAGACCCAGTACTTC. It specifies CAISGTSGSETQYF.

This clone was observed a single time. This chain links TRBV2 with TRBJ1-6; D is unresolved. Germline CDR1 and CDR2: SNHLY and FYNNEI. Trimming removed 6 bases from V and 7 bases from J, with 7 bases in between. This CDR3 is 12 amino acids long. CDR3 amino acids: CASRRENSPLHF. In DNA form, the CDR3 reads TGTGCCAGCAGACGGGAGAATTCACCCCTCCACTTT.

The chain recombines TRBV6-6 with TRBJ2-1; TRBD2 matches 11 bases. Germline V gene sequence: CDR1 MNHNY, CDR2 SVGAGI (reference sequence). This CDR3 has 20 residues. Trimming removed 5 bases from V and 4 bases from J; junction bases left unmatched: 19. The CDR3 sequence is CASSPSQLAGARWSYNEQFF. For the CDR3, the DNA is TGTGCCAGCAGTCCCTCCCAACTAGCGGGAGCCCGATGGAGTTACAATGAGCAGTTCTTC.